This TCR beta chain was found in a study of shared clonotypes between healthy human individuals. On the study more broadly: The donors, two women and three men, were aged 18 to 49.

The assay used deep level. Authors' analysis steps: ImmunoSEQ junction-only sequences lacked quality scores, so their filtering differed. Here immunoSEQ multiplex PCR was the method, and the copy in TCRdb shows in-frame clones only, minus some. That table is the source of V, J and clone size, and D and trimming were worked out from the DNA. The data show some 2,500,000 clones, around 93% seen once. Trimming removed 4 bases from V and 8 bases from J, with 17 bases in between. The germline V gene has CDR1 LNHNV and CDR2 YYDKDF (reference sequence). This CDR3 is built from 14 residues. The source material was naive CD4+ T cells from PBMCs. Subset denoted: CD45RA+ positively selected. The receptor was derived from a young man in good health. Some clones in this sample may be carry-over from other donors' samples. This chain links TRBV15 with TRBJ1-2, with a possible D match to TRBD1 (5 bases). The DNA of the CDR3 is TGTGCCACCAGCATAAAAGGGGACTTGGGAGGCTACACCTTC. Amino acid sequence: CATSIKGDLGGYTF.